This record looks at one T cell receptor beta chain sequence and its context. The specificity of this receptor is unknown. Nothing much larger sits one base from this clone, and base qualities are not available. Unstimulated Tregs (CD4+CD25+CD127-), CD4+ non-Tregs (CD4+CD25-), CD4 and CD8 cells were FACS-sorted from thawed PBMCs. Prior to Treg sorting, thawed PBMCs were rested overnight with 200 IU/ml IL-2 at 37 degrees C. Blood from healthy controls was obtained either from healthy volunteers or as purchased buffy coats. Healthy control blood was processed to PBMCs by Ficoll density gradient and cryopreserved, and patient PBMCs were collected before and after transplant. This specimen comes from a study of Tregs in tolerant kidney transplant recipients (dated by TCRdb to about 2019). Regarding the research as a whole: Before combined kidney and bone marrow transplantation, this study identified donor-specific regulatory T cells using TCRbeta sequencing and then followed those same cells after transplant. In a few healthy controls, several methods of expanding Tregs specific for an allogeneic donor were compared by TCRbeta repertoire sequencing.

For TCRbeta CDR3 sequencing, genomic DNA was extracted from sorted cells using the QIAGEN DNeasy Blood and Tissue Kit. High-throughput TCRbeta CDR3 sequencing, which included PCR amplification with bias correction and internal controls, was done commercially through immunoSEQ. In the paper's pipeline: Unique productive TCRbeta sequences were defined by CDR3 nucleotide sequence where primers matched, and otherwise by CDR3 amino acid sequence together with Vbeta and Jbeta genes. To correct sorting error, sequences shared between sorted populations at a frequency ratio of 2:1 or less were removed; the rest were assigned to the higher population. A sequence counted as donor-reactive if, in CFSE-low cells, the sequence had a frequency of at least 0.01% and was expanded at least 5-fold compared with unstimulated cells. Repertoire divergence was quantified by Jensen-Shannon divergence calculated from the top 100 TCRbeta sequences ranked by frequency. For samples with multiple sequencing runs, sorting error was corrected in each run separately before the runs were combined. TCRdb carries this immuneACCESS record with in-frame sequences only. Its versions omit some clonotypes, under half of them owing to an unresolved V gene in the studies checked, with the rest unexplained. From that table come the V and J calls and clone size; the DNA was used to work out D and trimming. Present in this sample are 46,000 or so clones, roughly nine tenths of which were seen just once. 0.55% to 0.85% of the sample comes from the top ten.

At the junction V is shortened by 0 bases and J by 3 bases, with 9 bases in between. According to the germline V gene, CDR1 reads SGHTS and CDR2 reads YDEGEE. Including the terminal cysteine and phenylalanine, the CDR3 comprises 15 residues. Only CDR3 DNA remains: 45 bases, in frame from the first base. The paper's findings and limits, for the study overall: Because only a small number of patients were included, the study had limitations, and the results will need to be validated in larger populations as well as under other immunosuppression protocols. Expanding Tregs with activated donor B cells appeared to identify the most biologically relevant and donor-specific TCRbeta repertoire. Although technical replication error seemed to be minimal, the question of biological reproducibility was not addressed directly.

The rearranged chain carries TRBV5-8 and TRBJ2-2; a weak D assignment points to TRBD1 (5 bases agree). The sequence was obtained from a human donor in good health. Sequenced sample: Tregs from blood. The CDR3 region has the sequence CASSLEGAHTGELFF. The DNA reads as follows: TGTGCCAGCAGCTTGGAAGGGGCTCACACCGGGGAGCTGTTTTTT.